Each of the 10 T cell receptor beta chains below was sequenced from the same sample in a study of OX40 agonist ivuxolimab in advanced cancers. The repertoire was sequenced with immunoSEQ multiplex PCR; TCRdb's copy has only in-frame clones and lacks some. The sample has roughly 58,000 clones, around 84% seen once. The material was CD4+ or CD8+ T cells sorted from blood, obtained in a trial of the OX40 agonist ivuxolimab. All receptors derive from an adult with an advanced solid tumor such as melanoma, head and neck, liver or kidney cancer.

V gene TRBV11-1 combines with J gene TRBJ2-5; D unclear. V lost 1 base and J lost 2, with 11 bases in between. The CDR3 length is 15 residues. Germline values: CDR1 SGHAT, CDR2 FQDESV (reference sequence). The CDR3 sequence is CASSLGSFRQETQYF. CDR3 DNA: TGTGCCAGCAGCTTAGGGTCTTTTCGACAAGAGACCCAGTACTTC.

The chain couples TRBV20-1 to TRBJ2-3; D call uncertain. CDR1 DFQATT and CDR2 SNEGSKA come from the germline V gene (reference sequence). The CDR3 extends over 11 amino acids. V lost 5 bases and J 6 bases, leaving 9 bases between the germline ends. CDR3: CSAETPDTQYF. Written as DNA, the CDR3 is TGCAGTGCTGAGACGCCGGATACGCAGTATTTT.

The chain combines TRBV6-1 with TRBJ2-1; possibly TRBD1 or TRBD2 for D (6 bases each). Trimming stripped 11 bases from V and 0 bases from J, with 17 bases between. This CDR3 comprises 15 residues. Germline-derived CDR1 and CDR2 are MNHNS and SASEGT. CDR3 region: CAGTLDSPSYNEQFF. CDR3 coding DNA: TGTGCCGGGACTCTGGACAGCCCCTCCTACAATGAGCAGTTCTTC.

V is TRBV4-1 and J is TRBJ1-5, with D possibly being TRBD1 (5 bases). V was pared by 0 bases and J by 3 bases, with 15 bases between. Germline CDR1 reads MGHRA; CDR2 reads YSYEKL. The CDR3 sequence is 17 residues long. The CDR3 DNA is TGCGCCAGCAGCCAAGACGGGGCGAAAAAACTCAATCAGCCCCAGCATTTT. Amino acids: CASSQDGAKKLNQPQHF.

The chain is built from TRBV5-4 and TRBJ1-2; 8 nucleotides match TRBD1. In germline, CDR1 is SGHNT, CDR2 YYREEE (reference sequence). The CDR3 length is 17 residues. The junction had 20 bases not matched to a gene; V was cut back by 6 bases and J by 7 bases. CDR3 coding DNA: TGTGCCAGCAACCACGGGGGGTACAGGGGGAAAGGATCTGGCTACACCTTC. Residues: CASNHGGYRGKGSGYTF.

The chain couples TRBV9 to TRBJ2-5, with 9 bases matching TRBD1. The J call may be in error: the DNA end matches TRBJ2-7 better. Germline-derived CDR1 and CDR2 are SGDLS and YYNGEE. The CDR3 runs to 17 residues. The CDR3 DNA is TGTGCCAGCAGCGCTGGGACAGGGACAAGGGAACCCCACGAGCAGTACTTC. Its protein is CASSAGTGTREPHEQYF.

The rearrangement uses TRBV6-6 and TRBJ1-1, with 9 positions matching TRBD1. CDR1 MNHNY and CDR2 SVGAGI come from the germline V gene (reference sequence). Trimming removed 5 bases from V and 1 base from J; junction bases left unmatched: 8. CDR3 size: 16 residues. CDR3 sequence reads: CASSQGQGVSNTEAFF. The CDR3 coding sequence is TGTGCCAGCAGTCAGGGACAGGGCGTCTCGAACACTGAAGCTTTCTTT.

The J gene is TRBJ2-7, the V gene TRBV6-5, with D maybe TRBD1 (5 bases). This CDR3 has 15 amino acids. Trimming took 4 bases from V and 1 from J, leaving 14 bases between them. The germline V gene has CDR1 MNHEY and CDR2 SVGAGI. CDR3 in amino acids: CASSSPRQNSYEQYF. The CDR3 region has the DNA TGTGCCAGCAGTTCTCCCCGACAGAATTCCTACGAGCAGTACTTC.

The chain carries TRBV7-9 and TRBJ2-3, with no clear D. This CDR3 has 12 residues. Between the trimmed V and J ends, which lost 5 bases and 1 base, there was a span of 4 bases. Germline values: CDR1 SEHNR, CDR2 FQNEAQ (reference sequence). The chain's CDR3 is CASSPGTDTQYF. The CDR3 coding sequence is TGTGCCAGCAGCCCAGGCACAGATACGCAGTATTTT.

V is TRBV28 and J is TRBJ2-3, with D possibly matching TRBD2 (5 bases). The CDR3 contains 17 residues. Looked up from germline, CDR1 is MDHEN and CDR2 is SYDVKM. Trimming left V 6 bases short and J 5 bases short, with 24 bases between. The CDR3 DNA reads as TGTGCCAGCAGCCACGTACGCTTGAGGGCCAAGGGAGATACGCAGTATTTT. This encodes CASSHVRLRAKGDTQYF.